This T cell receptor beta chain was documented in a study of shared clonotypes between healthy human individuals. Background on the study: The study drew on a couple of women and a few men aged 18 to 49 as donors. Each donor's CD8 memory used one plate, CD8 naive two, each CD4 subset three.

The CDR3 extends over 16 amino acids. Trimming removed 5 bases from V and 0 bases from J; junction bases left unmatched: 9. Germline-derived CDR1 and CDR2 are SEHNR and FQNEAQ (reference sequence). The study, taken as a whole, reports: The sole specimen, blood, was sampled, and tissue repertoires likely differ.

CD45RO-negative, CCR7-selected cells formed the naive CD8 fraction, which excluded terminally differentiated effector memory CD45RA+ cells. Data came from immunoSEQ multiplex PCR; TCRdb stores just in-frame clones and leaves some out. The data contain approximately 840,000 clones, around 96% of them singletons. Concerning this clone: The antigen is undetermined.

This receptor was obtained from a man aged 25-45 years in good health. Specimen: naive CD8+ T cells sorted from blood. The V and J genes are TRBV7-9 and TRBJ2-5; 7 bases map to TRBD1. CDR3 nucleotide sequence: TGTGCCAGCAGCCTTTCAGAGGGGGCAGACCAAGAGACCCAGTACTTC. As protein: CASSLSEGADQETQYF.